This TCR beta chain came from a study of vaccination and CD4 T cells after COVID-19 (dated by TCRdb to between 2021 and 2024). Study-level background: Every convalescent patient had a positive nasal swab PCR test for SARS-CoV-2, with mild disease in 8 to 10 patients and severe disease in one. The convalescent cohort comprised six males and four females, including two Hispanic individuals, seven Caucasians, two Asians and one multiracial person. Each participant got two doses of either the Pfizer-BioNTech BNT162b2 vaccine (n=8) or the Moderna mRNA-1273 vaccine (n=2). Post-COVID blood samples from convalescent patients were collected a median of around 110 days after diagnosis, with a range of roughly 35 to 180 days. Post-vaccine blood samples were obtained a median of approximately 70 days after the second vaccine dose, with a range of about 12 to 241 days. A few convalescent patients gave samples both early after vaccination (day 14) and late after vaccination (days 161 to 241). In roughly 11 COVID-19 convalescent patients and several infection-naive healthy vaccine recipients, the spike-specific CD4+ TCR repertoire before mRNA vaccination was compared with the repertoire after mRNA vaccination.

CDR1 MDHEN and CDR2 SYDVKM were looked up in the germline V gene. Unmatched junction bases come to 14, with V trimmed by 3 bases and J by 5 bases. The CDR3, from cysteine to phenylalanine, totals 18 residues. Only CDR3 DNA is held: 54 bases, read in frame from base 1. A note on this clonotype: Its binding antigen is unknown. Base qualities are not at hand, and no much larger clone is one base apart.

The time point label here, explained by the study, means: late sampling 161 to 241 days after vaccination in a few convalescent patients. The convalescent patients' positive SARS-CoV-2 PCR tests were from March to December 2020, which was before the Alpha, Beta and Delta variants emerged in the United States. Ficoll-Paque Plus gradient centrifugation was used to isolate PBMCs from whole blood, and the isolated PBMCs were then either used fresh or cryopreserved at -140C. Library preparation was by PCR. Sequencing used an Illumina iSeq 100. In the source study's methods: Non-productive sequences were removed, and CDR3s that did not start with C, did not end with F or W, or were shorter than 7 amino acids were discarded. CDR3 homology was assessed with Levenshtein distances (stringdist) and unrooted phylogenetic trees (ape) in R version 3.6.1. TCRdb reworked the public reads: Q25 trimming with fastp, MiXCR clone assembly, productive beta chains retained. One record per CDR3 amino acid sequence lists the most common genes and DNA. It is TCRdb's table, rather than the study itself, that gives the V and J calls and clone size. Present in this sample are roughly 30,000 distinct CDR3 sequences, under 65% of which were seen just once. More than 5.5% of the sample goes to the ten largest clones.

General study outcomes and caveats: Of the vaccine-specific clones found in convalescent patients, nearly all (304 of 307) were mono-reactive for SARS-CoV-2 spike instead of being cross-reactive with common cold coronaviruses. The median number of SARS-CoV-2-reactive clonotypes rose from approximately 20 after infection to about 40 after vaccination, but the change was not significant. Only a relatively small number of convalescent patients were included in the study, and early timepoints following natural infection were not analyzed. Among the post-vaccine SARS-CoV-2-reactive clones in convalescent patients, a median about 89% showed up only after vaccination, which suggests vaccine-specific priming.

The source was CD4+ T cells from blood, collected about 7 months after SARS-CoV-2 vaccination. This TCR was recovered from a human donor who had recovered from COVID-19. The chain is encoded by TRBV28 joined to TRBJ2-1; TRBD2 aligns with 9 central bases. For the CDR3, the sequence is CASSFPPSQREVDNEQFF. The nucleotide sequence reads TGTGCCAGCAGTTTCCCTCCCTCCCAGCGGGAGGTCGACAATGAGCAGTTCTTC. When the CDR3 is completed using the reference TRBV28 and TRBJ2-1 genes on either side, the full variable domain is DVKVTQSSRYLVKRTGEKVFLECVQDMDHENMFWYRQDPGLGLRLIYFSYDVKMKEKGDIPEGYSVSREKKERFSLILESASTNQTSMYLCASSFPPSQREVDNEQFFGPGTRLTVL.